Given below is one T cell receptor (beta chain) in context. This CDR3 comprises 16 residues. From germline, CDR1 is DFQATT and CDR2 SNEGSKA (reference sequence). Trimming stripped 5 bases from V and 13 bases from J, with 30 bases between. The data originate from a study of blood T cells in healthy people across ages. Then a second PCR, running roughly 7 to 11 cycles, was carried out with a sample-barcoded 5' primer and a J-beta primer mix. TCRdb ran MiXCR on the 5' RACE reads and lists one entry per CDR3 protein. The sample includes approximately 850,000 distinct CDR3 sequences, nearly 60% seen only once; the top ten take roughly 22%.

The chain is built from TRBV20-1 and TRBJ2-1; the D gene is possibly TRBD1 (6 bases). The specimen sequenced was blood. This receptor was taken from a man aged 30 to 39 in good health. CDR3 DNA sequence: TGCAGTGCTGGTGTGTTGGGACATGGCCTCCAAGAGACCCAGTTCTTC. It codes for CSAGVLGHGLQETQFF.